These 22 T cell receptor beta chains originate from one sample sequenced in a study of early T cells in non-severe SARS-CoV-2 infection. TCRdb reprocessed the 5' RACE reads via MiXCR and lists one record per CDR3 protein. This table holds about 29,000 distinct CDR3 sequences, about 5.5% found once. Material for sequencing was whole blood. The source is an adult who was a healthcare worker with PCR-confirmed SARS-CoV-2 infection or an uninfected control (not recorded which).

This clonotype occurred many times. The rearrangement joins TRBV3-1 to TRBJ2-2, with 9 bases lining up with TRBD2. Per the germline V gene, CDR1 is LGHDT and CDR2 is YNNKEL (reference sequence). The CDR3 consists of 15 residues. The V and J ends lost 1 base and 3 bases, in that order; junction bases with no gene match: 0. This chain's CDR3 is CASSQGTSDTGELFF. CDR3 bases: TGTGCCAGCAGCCAAGGGACTAGCGACACCGGGGAGCTGTTTTTT.

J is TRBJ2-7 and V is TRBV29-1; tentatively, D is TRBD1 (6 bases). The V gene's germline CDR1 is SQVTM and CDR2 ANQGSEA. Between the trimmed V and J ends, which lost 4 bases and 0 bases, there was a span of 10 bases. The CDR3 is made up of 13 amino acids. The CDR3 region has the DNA TGCAGCGTTGTATTGGACAGCTCCTACGAGCAGTACTTC. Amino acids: CSVVLDSSYEQYF.

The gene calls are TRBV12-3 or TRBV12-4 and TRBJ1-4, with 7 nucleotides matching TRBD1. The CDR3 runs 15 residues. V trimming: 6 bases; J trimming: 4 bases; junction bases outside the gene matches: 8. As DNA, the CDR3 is TGTGCCAGCAGCCTCCGGGACAGCTATAATGAAAAACTGTTTTTT. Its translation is CASSLRDSYNEKLFF.

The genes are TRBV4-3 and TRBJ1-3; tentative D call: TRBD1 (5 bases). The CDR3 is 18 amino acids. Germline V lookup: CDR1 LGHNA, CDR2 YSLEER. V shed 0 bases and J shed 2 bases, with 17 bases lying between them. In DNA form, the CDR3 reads TGCGCCAGCAGCCAAGATCCCGTGTACAGGTCTCCTGGAAACACCATATATTTT. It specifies CASSQDPVYRSPGNTIYF.

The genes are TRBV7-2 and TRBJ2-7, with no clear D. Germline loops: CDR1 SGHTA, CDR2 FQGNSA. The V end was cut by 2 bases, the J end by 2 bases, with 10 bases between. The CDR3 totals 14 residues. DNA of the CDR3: TGTGCCAGCAGCTTAAACCCGCCGCCCTACGAGCAGTACTTC. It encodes CASSLNPPPYEQYF.

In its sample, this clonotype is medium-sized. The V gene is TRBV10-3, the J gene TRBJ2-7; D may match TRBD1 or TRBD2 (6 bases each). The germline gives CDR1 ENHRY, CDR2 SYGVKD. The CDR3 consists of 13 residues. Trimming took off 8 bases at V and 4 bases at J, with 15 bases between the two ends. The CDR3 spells CAISGRGHYEQYF. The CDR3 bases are TGTGCCATCTCAGGCCGGGGGCATTACGAGCAGTACTTC.

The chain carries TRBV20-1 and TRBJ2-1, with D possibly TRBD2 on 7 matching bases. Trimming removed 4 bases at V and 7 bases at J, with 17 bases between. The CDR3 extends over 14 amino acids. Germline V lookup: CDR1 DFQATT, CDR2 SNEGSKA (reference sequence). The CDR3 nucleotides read TGCAGTGCTAACTCGAGGGGGGGCGTTAATGAGCAGTTCTTC. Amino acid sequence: CSANSRGGVNEQFF.

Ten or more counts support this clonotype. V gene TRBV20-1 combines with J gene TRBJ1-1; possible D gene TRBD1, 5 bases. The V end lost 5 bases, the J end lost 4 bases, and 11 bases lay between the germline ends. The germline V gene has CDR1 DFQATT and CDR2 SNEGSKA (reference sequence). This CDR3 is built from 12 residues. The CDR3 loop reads CSADAGRTEAFF. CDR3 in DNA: TGCAGTGCTGACGCGGGGCGCACTGAAGCTTTCTTT.

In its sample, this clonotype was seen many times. The CDR3 sequence: CASSPGTSGVNEQFF. The DNA for the CDR3 is TGTGCCAGCAGCCCAGGGACTAGCGGGGTAAATGAGCAGTTCTTC. The chain joins TRBV7-2 to TRBJ2-1, with 13 bases aligning to TRBD2. The CDR3 contains 15 residues. Trimming cost V 5 bases and J 7 bases; bases outside gene matches: 5. Germline V gene data show CDR1 as SGHTA and CDR2 as FQGNSA.

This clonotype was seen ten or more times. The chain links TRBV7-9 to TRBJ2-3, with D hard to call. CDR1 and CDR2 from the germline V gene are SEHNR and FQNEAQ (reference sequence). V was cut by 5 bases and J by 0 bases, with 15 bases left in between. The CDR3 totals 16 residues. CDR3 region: CASSPFKDGSTDTQYF. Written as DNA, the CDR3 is TGTGCCAGCAGCCCCTTTAAGGACGGAAGCACAGATACGCAGTATTTT.

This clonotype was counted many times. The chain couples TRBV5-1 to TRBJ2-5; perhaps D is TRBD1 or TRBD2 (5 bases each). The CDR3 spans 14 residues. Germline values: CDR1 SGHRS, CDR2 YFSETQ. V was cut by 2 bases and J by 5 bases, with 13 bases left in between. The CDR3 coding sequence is TGCGCCAGCAGCTTAGGGACGGTCTCGGAGACCCAGTACTTC. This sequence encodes CASSLGTVSETQYF. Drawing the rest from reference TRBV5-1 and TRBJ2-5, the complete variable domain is KAGVTQTPRYLIKTRGQQVTLSCSPISGHRSVSWYQQTPGQGLQFLFEYFSETQRNKGNFPGRFSGRQFSNSRSEMNVSTLELGDSALYLCASSLGTVSETQYFGPGTRLLVL.

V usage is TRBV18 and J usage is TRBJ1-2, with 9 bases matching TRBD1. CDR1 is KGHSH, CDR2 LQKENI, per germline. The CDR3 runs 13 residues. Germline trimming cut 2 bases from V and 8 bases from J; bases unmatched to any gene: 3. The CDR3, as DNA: TGTGCCAGCTCACCAGGACAGGGGCAAGGCTACACCTTC. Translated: CASSPGQGQGYTF.

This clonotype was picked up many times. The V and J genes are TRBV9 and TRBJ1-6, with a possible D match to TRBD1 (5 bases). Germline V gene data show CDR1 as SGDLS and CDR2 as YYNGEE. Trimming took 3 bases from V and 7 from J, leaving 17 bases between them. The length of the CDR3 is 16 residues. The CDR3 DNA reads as TGTGCCAGCAGCGGACGAGATGGGGGAATAAATTCACCCCTCCACTTT. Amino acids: CASSGRDGGINSPLHF.

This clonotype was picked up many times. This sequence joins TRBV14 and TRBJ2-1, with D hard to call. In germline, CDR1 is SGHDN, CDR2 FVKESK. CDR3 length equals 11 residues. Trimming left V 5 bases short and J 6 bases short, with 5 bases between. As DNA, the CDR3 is TGTGCCAGCAGCTTCACCAATGAGCAGTTCTTC. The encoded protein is CASSFTNEQFF.

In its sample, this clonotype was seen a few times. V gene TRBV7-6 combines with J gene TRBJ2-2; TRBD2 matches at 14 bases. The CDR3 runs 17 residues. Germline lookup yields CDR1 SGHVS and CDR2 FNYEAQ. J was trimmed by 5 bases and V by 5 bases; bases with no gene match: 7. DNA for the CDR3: TGTGCCAGCAGCCAAGGACTAGCGGGAGGCGGTACCGGGGAGCTGTTTTTT. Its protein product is CASSQGLAGGGTGELFF. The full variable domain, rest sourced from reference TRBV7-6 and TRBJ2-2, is GAGVSQSPRYKVTKRGQDVALRCDPISGHVSLYWYRQALGQGPEFLTYFNYEAQQDKSGLPNDRFSAERPEGSISTLTIQRTEQRDSAMYRCASSQGLAGGGTGELFFGEGSRLTVL.

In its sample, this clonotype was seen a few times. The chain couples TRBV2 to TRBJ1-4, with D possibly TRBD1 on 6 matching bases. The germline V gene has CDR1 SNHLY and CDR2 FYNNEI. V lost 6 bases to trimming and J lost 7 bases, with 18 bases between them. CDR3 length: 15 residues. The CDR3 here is CASRTGTRGSEKLFF. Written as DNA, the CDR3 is TGTGCCAGCAGGACTGGGACACGTGGGAGTGAAAAACTGTTTTTT.

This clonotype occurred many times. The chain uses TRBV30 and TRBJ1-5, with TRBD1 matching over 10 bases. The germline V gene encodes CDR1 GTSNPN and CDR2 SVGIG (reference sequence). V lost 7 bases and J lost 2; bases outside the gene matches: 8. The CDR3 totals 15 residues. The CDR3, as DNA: TGTGCCTACGACAGGGGGCGAGGAGGCAATCAGCCCCAGCATTTT. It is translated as CAYDRGRGGNQPQHF.

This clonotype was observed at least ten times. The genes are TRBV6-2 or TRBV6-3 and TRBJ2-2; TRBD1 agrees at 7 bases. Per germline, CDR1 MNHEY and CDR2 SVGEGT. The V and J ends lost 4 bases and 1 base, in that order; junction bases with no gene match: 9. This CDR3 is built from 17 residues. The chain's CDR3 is CASSLSNRQGNTGELFF. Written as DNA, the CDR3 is TGTGCCAGCAGTTTGAGTAATCGACAGGGGAACACCGGGGAGCTGTTTTTT.

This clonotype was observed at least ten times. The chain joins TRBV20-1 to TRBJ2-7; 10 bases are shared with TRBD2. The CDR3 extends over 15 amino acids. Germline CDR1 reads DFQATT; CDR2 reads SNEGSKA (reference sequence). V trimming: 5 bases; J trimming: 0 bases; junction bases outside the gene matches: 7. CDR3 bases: TGCAGTGCTCTCTTTAGCGGGGGGAGCTCCTACGAGCAGTACTTC. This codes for CSALFSGGSSYEQYF.

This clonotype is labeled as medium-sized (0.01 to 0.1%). Written as DNA, the CDR3 is TGTGCCAGCAGCGCCACGGCTAGCGGGGGGTCCGATACGCAGTATTTT. Its translation is CASSATASGGSDTQYF. The chain links TRBV6-4 to TRBJ2-3; 11 bases line up with TRBD2. The V and J ends lost 6 bases and 6 bases, in that order; junction bases with no gene match: 11. Looked up from germline, CDR1 is MRHNA and CDR2 is SNTAGT. The length of the CDR3 is 16 residues.

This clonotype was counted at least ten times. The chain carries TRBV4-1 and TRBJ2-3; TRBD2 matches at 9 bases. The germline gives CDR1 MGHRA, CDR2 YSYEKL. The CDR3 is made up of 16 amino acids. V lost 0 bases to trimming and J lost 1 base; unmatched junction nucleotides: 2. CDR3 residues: CASSQDPSGGTDTQYF. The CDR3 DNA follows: TGCGCCAGCAGCCAAGATCCTAGCGGGGGCACAGATACGCAGTATTTT.

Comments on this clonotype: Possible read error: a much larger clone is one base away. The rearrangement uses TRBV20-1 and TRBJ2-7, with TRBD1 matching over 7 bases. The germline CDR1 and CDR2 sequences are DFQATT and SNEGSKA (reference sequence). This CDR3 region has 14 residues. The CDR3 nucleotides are TGCAATGCTAGTCTAGTAACAGGGGCACAGGAGCAGTACTTC. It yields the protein CNASLVTGAQEQYF.